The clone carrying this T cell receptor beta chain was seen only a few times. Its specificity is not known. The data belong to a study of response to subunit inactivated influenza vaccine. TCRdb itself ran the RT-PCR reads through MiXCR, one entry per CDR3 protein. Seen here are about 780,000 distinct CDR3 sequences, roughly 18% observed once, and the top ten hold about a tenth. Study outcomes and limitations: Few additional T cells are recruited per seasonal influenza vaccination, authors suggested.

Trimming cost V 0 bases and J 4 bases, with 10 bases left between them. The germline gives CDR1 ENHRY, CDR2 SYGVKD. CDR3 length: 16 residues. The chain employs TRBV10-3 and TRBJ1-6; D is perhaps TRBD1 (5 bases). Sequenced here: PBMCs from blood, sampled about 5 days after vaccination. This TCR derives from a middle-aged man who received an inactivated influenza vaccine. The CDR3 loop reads CAISESSTAYNSPLHF. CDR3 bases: TGTGCCATCAGTGAGTCATCGACAGCGTATAATTCACCCCTCCACTTT.